The text below deals with one T cell receptor (beta chain). V lost 5 bases, J lost 7 bases, and 13 bases stayed unmatched. This CDR3 is 15 amino acids long. The V gene's germline CDR1 is SGHNT and CDR2 YENEEA. This entry belongs to a study of blood T cell repertoires in COVID-19. Study-wide background: Samples representing acute and convalescent COVID-19 were sourced from the United States, Italy and Spain.

TCRdb's copy holds only in-frame clones and misses some; the assay was immunoSEQ multiplex PCR. The sample has 350,000 to 400,000 clones; around nine tenths are singletons. The sample taken for sequencing was peripheral blood. The clonotype was recovered from a woman in her sixties with COVID-19, enrolled during active disease. This chain uses TRBV11-3 with TRBJ2-5, with 7 bases fitting TRBD2. CDR3 loop: CASSPRGEAQGTQYF. CDR3 nucleotide sequence: TGTGCCAGCAGCCCCCGGGGGGAAGCGCAGGGGACCCAGTACTTC. The full variable domain, in which reference TRBV11-3 and TRBJ2-5 provide the parts outside the CDR3, is EAGVVQSPRYKIIEKKQPVAFWCNPISGHNTLYWYLQNLGQGPELLIRYENEEAVDDSQLPKDRFSAERLKGVDSTLKIQPAELGDSAVYLCASSPRGEAQGTQYFGPGTRLLVL.